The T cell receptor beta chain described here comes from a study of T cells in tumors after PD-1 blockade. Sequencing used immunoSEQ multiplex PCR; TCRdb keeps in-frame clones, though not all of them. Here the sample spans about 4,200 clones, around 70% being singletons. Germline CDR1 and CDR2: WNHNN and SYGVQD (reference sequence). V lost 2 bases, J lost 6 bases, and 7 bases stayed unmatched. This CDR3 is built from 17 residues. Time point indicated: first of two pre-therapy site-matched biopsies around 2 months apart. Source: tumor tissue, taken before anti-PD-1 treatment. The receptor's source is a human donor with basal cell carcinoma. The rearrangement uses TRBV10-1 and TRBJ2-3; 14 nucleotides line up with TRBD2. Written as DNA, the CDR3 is TGCGCCAGCAGTGAGGGGACTAGCGGGGGACGATCGGATACGCAGTATTTT. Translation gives CASSEGTSGGRSDTQYF.